A single TCR beta chain is shown here with its context. Its antigen remains unidentified. CDR3 size: 13 residues. Germline assignment: CDR1 DFQATT and CDR2 SNEGSKA (reference sequence). The ends were cut back, 2 bases at V and 8 bases at J, with 14 bases in the middle. The data are from a study of T cells after yellow fever vaccination. General study findings and limits: Only a small proportion of the clonotypes turned up in both the CD4 and the CD8 compartments, likely arising from convergent recombination.

TCRdb called the 5' RACE reads again in MiXCR, with one record for every CDR3 protein. Among tens of thousands of distinct CDR3 sequences, roughly 7.4% were seen once, and the ten largest hold about 40%. This sequence originates from a young man who received the YFV17D yellow fever vaccine. Sample: CD8+ T cells sorted from PBMCs, taken on the day of the yellow fever booster vaccination. The genes are TRBV20-1 and TRBJ2-3, with unresolved D. The CDR3 here is CSARLAFSSTQYF. Here the CDR3 DNA reads TGCAGTGCTAGACTCGCTTTTAGCTCTACGCAGTATTTT.